A selection of T cell receptor beta chains follows, all from one sample in a study of blood T cell repertoires in COVID-19. TCRdb's table, derived via immunoSEQ multiplex PCR, lists solely in-frame clones and lacks some. The table lists 450,000 or so clones, 90% of them singletons, with about 0.6% in the top ten. Sequenced sample: PBMCs or T cells enriched from blood (not recorded which). Source of these receptors: a man younger than 30 who had recovered from COVID-19. Each CDR3 is given with its conserved first and last residue. Each record gives: clone size, D gene, V gene, CDR3 length, J gene, CDR3 protein, CDR3 DNA. The D gene is left open where the match is weak. The size field is filled for only some rows; it gives once, few, many or a size class.

NA	NA	TRBV29-1	13	TRBJ2-1	CSVFFSSYNEQFF	TGCAGCGTTTTTTTCTCTTCCTACAATGAGCAGTTCTTC
NA	TRBD1	TRBV7-3	13	TRBJ2-7	CASSSGTGSEQYF	TGTGCCAGCAGCTCCGGGACAGGGAGCGAGCAGTACTTC
NA	NA	TRBV5-4	13	TRBJ2-7	CASSLVPAGEQYF	TGTGCCAGCAGCTTGGTCCCGGCGGGAGAGCAGTACTTC
once	NA	TRBV14	16	TRBJ1-4	CASSQIQRTTNEKLFF	TGTGCCAGCAGCCAAATCCAGAGGACAACTAATGAAAAACTGTTTTTT
NA	NA	TRBV3-1/TRBV3-2	14	TRBJ1-1	CASSRGLGDTEAFF	TGTGCCAGCAGCCGTGGGCTCGGGGACACTGAAGCTTTCTTT
NA	NA	TRBV2	15	TRBJ2-3	CASSEADYNGDTQYF	TGTGCCAGCAGTGAAGCAGACTACAACGGGGATACGCAGTATTTT
NA	TRBD1	TRBV4-2	15	TRBJ1-1	CASSQEWRQGTEAFF	TGTGCCAGCAGCCAAGAATGGCGACAGGGCACTGAAGCTTTCTTT
NA	TRBD2	TRBV7-3	18	TRBJ2-3	CASSPGTSGGRGTDTQYF	TGTGCCAGCAGCCCCGGGACTAGCGGGGGGCGGGGCACAGATACGCAGTATTTT
NA	NA	TRBV18	15	TRBJ1-5	CASSSSGKGNQPQHF	TGTGCCAGCTCCAGCTCAGGGAAGGGCAATCAGCCCCAGCATTTT
NA	TRBD1	TRBV14	15	TRBJ2-7	CASSQRQGIVYEQYF	TGTGCCAGCAGCCAGAGACAGGGGATAGTCTACGAGCAGTACTTC
NA	NA	TRBV19	14	TRBJ1-1	CASSISWRYTEAFF	TGTGCCAGTAGTATAAGTTGGCGGTACACTGAAGCTTTCTTT
NA	NA	TRBV5-1	14	TRBJ1-6	CASSLIQGDSPLHF	TGCGCCAGCAGCTTGATCCAGGGTGATTCACCCCTCCACTTT
once	NA	TRBV2	14	TRBJ1-2	CASSEGDTNYGYTF	TGTGCCAGCAGTGAGGGGGACACTAACTATGGCTACACCTTC
NA	NA	TRBV18	15	TRBJ1-3	CASSLLSRAGNTIYF	TGTGCCAGCTCACTACTTTCCAGGGCTGGAAACACCATATATTTT
NA	TRBD2	TRBV19	12	TRBJ2-7	CASSVRGDEQYF	TGTGCCAGTAGTGTCCGGGGGGACGAGCAGTACTTC
NA	NA	TRBV5-5	16	TRBJ1-5	CASSSLGGDSNQPQHF	TGTGCCAGCAGCTCCCTGGGGGGGGATAGCAATCAGCCCCAGCATTTT
NA	NA	TRBV5-6	14	TRBJ1-1	CASSTATVSAEAFF	TGTGCCAGCAGCACAGCGACAGTTTCCGCTGAAGCTTTCTTT
NA	TRBD1	TRBV7-2	14	TRBJ2-7	CASSPVGTDYEQYF	TGTGCCAGCAGCCCCGTAGGGACAGACTACGAGCAGTACTTC
NA	NA	TRBV5-4	13	TRBJ1-1	CASSLTSITEAFF	TGTGCCAGCAGCTTGACGTCTATAACTGAAGCTTTCTTT
once	NA	TRBV5-6	14	TRBJ2-7	CASSLRRGLYEQYF	TGTGCCAGCAGTCTAAGGAGGGGCCTCTACGAGCAGTACTTC
NA	NA	TRBV14	12	TRBJ2-7	CASSPHLMEQYF	TGTGCCAGCAGCCCACACCTGATGGAGCAGTACTTC
NA	NA	TRBV11-2	12	TRBJ2-7	CASRTIRDTFFF	TGTGCCAGCAGGACTATCCGGGACACTTTCTTTTTC
NA	TRBD1	TRBV6-5	14	TRBJ1-1	CASKGQGAPTEAFF	TGTGCCAGCAAAGGACAGGGGGCGCCCACTGAAGCTTTCTTT
NA	NA	TRBV6-6	14	TRBJ1-1	CASSYTGKGSEAFF	TGTGCCAGCAGTTACACAGGGAAAGGGTCTGAAGCTTTCTTT
NA	TRBD1	TRBV7-9	17	TRBJ2-7	CASSRIDRDRGSYEQYF	TGTGCCAGCAGCCGAATCGACCGGGACAGGGGATCCTACGAGCAGTACTTC
NA	TRBD1	TRBV28	13	TRBJ2-2	CASIQGAAGELFF	TGTGCCAGCATACAGGGGGCCGCCGGGGAGCTGTTTTTT
NA	NA	TRBV6-5	15	TRBJ1-2	CASSPDSIINYGYTF	TGTGCCAGCAGTCCGGACAGCATAATTAACTATGGCTACACCTTC
once	NA	TRBV10-1	13	TRBJ2-7	CASRASGSYEQYF	TGCGCCAGCAGGGCGAGCGGTTCCTACGAGCAGTACTTC
NA	TRBD2	TRBV11-2	16	TRBJ2-1	CASSPRTSGSMDEQFF	TGTGCCAGCAGCCCGAGGACTAGCGGGAGTATGGATGAGCAGTTCTTC
NA	TRBD2	TRBV6-2/TRBV6-3	14	TRBJ2-7	CASSPVAGGYEQYF	TGTGCCAGCAGTCCAGTAGCGGGGGGTTACGAGCAGTACTTC
once	TRBD1	TRBV19	15	TRBJ1-4	CASRRDRGANEKLFF	TGTGCCAGTAGGAGGGACAGGGGGGCTAATGAAAAACTGTTTTTT
once	NA	TRBV7-2	13	TRBJ1-5	CASRGEGNQPQHF	TGTGCCAGCAGGGGTGAGGGCAATCAGCCCCAGCATTTT
NA	TRBD2	TRBV5-1	17	TRBJ2-1	CASSTGTSVRSYNEQFF	TGCGCCAGCAGCACGGGGACTAGCGTGCGCTCCTACAATGAGCAGTTCTTC
few	TRBD1	TRBV2	13	TRBJ1-3	CASTRDRGNTIYF	TGTGCCAGCACTCGGGACAGGGGGAACACCATATATTTT
NA	TRBD1	TRBV7-2	14	TRBJ1-5	CASSRTGTDQPQHF	TGTGCCAGCAGCCGGACAGGGACGGATCAGCCCCAGCATTTT
NA	TRBD2	TRBV5-1	15	TRBJ2-2	CASSLVAGSPGELFF	TGCGCCAGCAGCTTGGTAGCGGGGTCCCCCGGGGAGCTGTTTTTT
few	NA	TRBV6-5	14	TRBJ2-7	CAISRGRGAYEQYF	TGTGCCATCAGCCGAGGGCGGGGAGCCTACGAGCAGTACTTC
NA	TRBD1	TRBV6-5	15	TRBJ1-2	CASSLVYDRGYGYTF	TGTGCCAGCAGTTTGGTGTACGACAGGGGGTATGGCTACACCTTC
NA	TRBD1	TRBV3-1/TRBV3-2	16	TRBJ2-3	CASSPYLGQSTDTQYF	TGTGCCAGCAGCCCGTACCTGGGACAGAGCACAGATACGCAGTATTTT
NA	TRBD2	TRBV4-1	15	TRBJ2-1	CASSGSGRPYNEQFF	TGCGCCAGCAGCGGTAGCGGGAGGCCTTACAATGAGCAGTTCTTC
NA	NA	TRBV7-3	15	TRBJ1-2	CASSQDSSTNYGYTF	TGTGCCAGCAGCCAAGACAGTAGTACTAACTATGGCTACACCTTC
NA	NA	TRBV7-9	12	TRBJ1-1	CASSSSGGEAFF	TGTGCCAGCAGCTCCTCGGGGGGTGAAGCTTTCTTT